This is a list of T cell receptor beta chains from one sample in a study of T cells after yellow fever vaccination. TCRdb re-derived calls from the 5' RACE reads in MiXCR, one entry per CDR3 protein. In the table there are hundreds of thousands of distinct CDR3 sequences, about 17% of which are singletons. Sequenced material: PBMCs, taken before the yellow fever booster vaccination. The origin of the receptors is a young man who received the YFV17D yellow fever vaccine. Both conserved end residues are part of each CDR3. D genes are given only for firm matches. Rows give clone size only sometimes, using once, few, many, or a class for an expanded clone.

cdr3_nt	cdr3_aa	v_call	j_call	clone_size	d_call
TGCGCCAGCAGCTTGTTGGGGCTAGAGATGGGACTCACAGATACGCAGTATTTT	CASSLLGLEMGLTDTQYF	TRBV5-1	TRBJ2-3	many	.
TGCAGTGTCCATAAGTCTACCGGGGAGCTGTTTTTT	CSVHKSTGELFF	TRBV20-1	TRBJ2-2	few	.
TGTGCCAGCAGGCGGGATTTACAGTCGGATTCACCCCTCCACTTT	CASRRDLQSDSPLHF	TRBV6-5	TRBJ1-6	few	.
TGTGCCATCAGTGGTGACAGTGGCTACACCTTC	CAISGDSGYTF	TRBV10-3	TRBJ1-2	.	.
TGCAGTGCTCTCTATCAGGGGGCAGCTTTCTTT	CSALYQGAAFF	TRBV20-1	TRBJ1-1	few	TRBD1
TGTGCCAGCAGTTTTGGCAGCTTCGCCCCCCAATTT	CASSFGSFAPQF	TRBV28	TRBJ2-3	.	.
TGTGCCTGGAGCCGGGGCCGAGTGAGGGAGAACACTGAAGCTTTCTTT	CAWSRGRVRENTEAFF	TRBV30	TRBJ1-1	few	.
TGTGCCACCAGCAACACGGGGGGATCGGATACGCAGTATTTT	CATSNTGGSDTQYF	TRBV15	TRBJ2-3	.	TRBD2
TGCGCCAGCAGCTTGGACAACATTGGGGGCACTGAAGCTTTCTTT	CASSLDNIGGTEAFF	TRBV5-1	TRBJ1-1	.	.
TGCAGCTTCGACAGGGGGCTTAATTCACCCCTCCACTTT	CSFDRGLNSPLHF	TRBV29-1	TRBJ1-6	few	TRBD1
TGTGCCAGCAGCTCCTCGGGGGGACAGACCTCCTACAATGAGCAGTTCTTC	CASSSSGGQTSYNEQFF	TRBV11-2	TRBJ2-1	.	.
TGTGCCAGCAGTAAAGAAATTGACAGGGAAGCTTTCTTT	CASSKEIDREAFF	TRBV6-5	TRBJ1-1	.	.
TGTGCCAGTAGAGAGAGCCAGGGGGTTCACAATGAGCAGTTCTTC	CASRESQGVHNEQFF	TRBV19	TRBJ2-1	.	TRBD1
TGTGCCAGCAGCTGGCTAGCGGGGGGCACAGATACGCAGTATTTT	CASSWLAGGTDTQYF	TRBV7-6	TRBJ2-3	many	TRBD2
TGTGCCATCAGAAACGATTCCCACAATGAGCAGTTCTTC	CAIRNDSHNEQFF	TRBV10-3	TRBJ2-1	.	.
TGTGCCAGCACCCGGGACGGCGGAAACACCATATATTTT	CASTRDGGNTIYF	TRBV12-3/TRBV12-4	TRBJ1-3	.	.
TGTGCCAGCAGCGCCACACTTGAACCTAATGAAAAACTGTTTTTT	CASSATLEPNEKLFF	TRBV11-2	TRBJ1-4	few	.
TGTGCCAGCAATTGGGTGACGGGGGTGCCAGATACGCAGTATTTT	CASNWVTGVPDTQYF	TRBV27	TRBJ2-3	.	.
TGTGCCAGCTCACCAGAGACACAGCATGAAGCTTTCTTT	CASSPETQHEAFF	TRBV18	TRBJ1-1	.	.
TGTGCCAGCAGTCCCCCCGGGACAGGGGGCGTAGACTATGGCTACACCTTC	CASSPPGTGGVDYGYTF	TRBV12-3/TRBV12-4	TRBJ1-2	.	TRBD1
TGTGCCAGCAGTTACAGGGACGGCTACTCCTACGAGCAGTACTTC	CASSYRDGYSYEQYF	TRBV6-2/TRBV6-3	TRBJ2-7	.	.
TGTGCCAGCAGTTACTCTGCGGGTGGGGAGACCCAGTACTTC	CASSYSAGGETQYF	TRBV6-6	TRBJ2-5	.	.
TGCGCCAGCAGCCAAGTTACCCCTAACAGGGGGGGGGCAGATACGCAGTATTTT	CASSQVTPNRGGADTQYF	TRBV4-3	TRBJ2-3	many	.
TGTGCCAGCAGGTTAGAGACTGAAGCTTTCTTT	CASRLETEAFF	TRBV6-5	TRBJ1-1	.	.
TGTGCCAGCAGCGCCGCGGACAGGGGCACACTCCAGCCCCAGCATTTT	CASSAADRGTLQPQHF	TRBV5-7	TRBJ1-5	.	TRBD1
TGCAGCGTTGAAGATCACCGGATCCTGAACACTGAAGCTTTCTTT	CSVEDHRILNTEAFF	TRBV29-1	TRBJ1-1	.	.
TGTGCCAGCGGGGGGACAGGCGGGTCCACTGAAGCTTTCTTT	CASGGTGGSTEAFF	TRBV2	TRBJ1-1	.	TRBD1
TGCGCCAGCAGCCTTACCCGGGACAGGGGCACCCGCGGGGAGCTGTTTTTT	CASSLTRDRGTRGELFF	TRBV4-1	TRBJ2-2	.	TRBD1
TGTGCCTGGAGTGTAATTGGACAGGGCAACACCGGGGAGCTGTTTTTT	CAWSVIGQGNTGELFF	TRBV30	TRBJ2-2	few	TRBD1
TGCGCCAGCAGTCAATCGGCAGGGCCGGGCACCGGGGAGCTGTTTTTT	CASSQSAGPGTGELFF	TRBV23-1	TRBJ2-2	.	.
TGTGCCAGCTCACCAGAAAAGCGGACCCAGTACTTC	CASSPEKRTQYF	TRBV18	TRBJ2-5	.	.
TGTGCCTGGGGCCCGGGACCCCAAGTGGATACGCAGTATTTT	CAWGPGPQVDTQYF	TRBV30	TRBJ2-3	.	.
TGTGCCAGCAGCTTGGGTGCAACAGGTATGGCCTTC	CASSLGATGMAF	TRBV5-4	TRBJ2-1	many	.
TGCAGTGTTAGCTCGCGGGGGAGCTCCTACAATGAGCAGTTCTTC	CSVSSRGSSYNEQFF	TRBV20-1	TRBJ2-1	.	TRBD2
TGTGCCAGCAGTTACTCACAGGGAGTATGGGGGGCCAACGTCCTGACTTTC	CASSYSQGVWGANVLTF	TRBV6-5	TRBJ2-6	.	.
TGCAGTGCTAGAGATCAGGCAGGGTTGGAAGTGGATACGCAGTATTTT	CSARDQAGLEVDTQYF	TRBV20-1	TRBJ2-3	many	.
TGCGCCAGCACGACAGGGGCTAGTTCGGGAACTGAAGCTTTCTTT	CASTTGASSGTEAFF	TRBV5-1	TRBJ1-1	few	TRBD1
TGTGCCAGCAGAAGAGAGAGCTACGAGCAGTACTTC	CASRRESYEQYF	TRBV6-1	TRBJ2-7	few	.
TGTGCCAGCAGCTTGTCGGGGGCCTATGGCTACACCTTC	CASSLSGAYGYTF	TRBV5-6	TRBJ1-2	few	.
TGTGCCAGCAGCTTGGTCCCGACAGGCTCCTACGAGCAGTACTTC	CASSLVPTGSYEQYF	TRBV7-9	TRBJ2-7	few	.
TGCGCCAGCAGCGGGGTAGGTAGGTCATACACTGAAGCTTTCTTT	CASSGVGRSYTEAFF	TRBV4-1	TRBJ1-1	many	.
TGTGCCAGCAGCTTCACAGGGGCTACCACAGATACGCAGTATTTT	CASSFTGATTDTQYF	TRBV12-3/TRBV12-4	TRBJ2-3	.	TRBD1
TGCGCCAGCAGCCCGAACACACAGGGTATCAAGCGAGGCTACACCTTC	CASSPNTQGIKRGYTF	TRBV4-1	TRBJ1-2	few	.
TGTGCCAGCACCCACTCGGCGGGAGGGGCCAACGTCCTGACTTTC	CASTHSAGGANVLTF	TRBV6-6	TRBJ2-6	once	.
TGCGCCAGCAGCCAAGAGGGCAGGACCCTAGGTGGCTACACCTTC	CASSQEGRTLGGYTF	TRBV4-1	TRBJ1-2	.	.
TGTGCCAGCAGCTTAGAATCCTTAAAGAATTCACCCCTCCACTTT	CASSLESLKNSPLHF	TRBV11-2	TRBJ1-6	.	.
TGTGCCAGCAGCTCACCAGGGGACTCGCACACTGAAGCTTTCTTT	CASSSPGDSHTEAFF	TRBV7-2	TRBJ1-1	.	.
TGTGCCAGCAGCGTCGGGAGGGGCAATCAGCCCCAGCATTTT	CASSVGRGNQPQHF	TRBV6-6	TRBJ1-5	few	.